This T cell receptor (beta chain) was recovered during a study of CD8+CD57+ T cells in acquired aplastic anemia. Background on the study: Sorted cells (CD4+ and CD8+) yielded DNA amounts that averaged approximately 3.1 ug. Study-wide findings and caveats: Patients and controls turned out to have 25 to 30 CD8+ CDR3 sequences in common.

Patients who underwent sequencing had shown CD8+CD57+ cell expansion by flow cytometry. Every patient presented with severe acquired aplastic anemia. This clonotype was counted ten times or more. Antigen specificity is unknown. CDR3 and TCR beta VDJ profiling relied on a genomic DNA template. Using its own MiXCR run on the reads, TCRdb lists one record per CDR3 protein. The table lists over 150,000 distinct CDR3 sequences, about 48% of them singletons. The CDR3 length is 18 residues. CDR1 and CDR2 (germline): SEHNR, FQNEAQ (reference sequence). Trimming at V came to 6 bases and at J to 4 bases, leaving 16 bases not matched to a gene.

The chain uses TRBV7-9 and TRBJ2-1; TRBD2 aligns across 9 bases. The source of this sequence is a human donor with aplastic anemia. Sequencing was carried out using sorted CD4+, CD8+, or CD8+CD57+ T cells (not recorded which) from PBMCs. The CDR3 nucleotides read TGTGCCAGCAGTTCTGTATTGGACACTAGCGGGTATTACAATGAGCAGTTCTTC. Amino acid sequence: CASSSVLDTSGYYNEQFF.